Below are 9 T cell receptor beta chains sequenced from a single sample in a study of blood T cell repertoires in COVID-19 (dated by TCRdb to the early 2020s). Receptor libraries were prepared by the immunoSEQ multiplex PCR assay. The clones in this table, taken by TCRdb from immuneACCESS, are in-frame only. Not every clone is retained; where verified, under half of the shortfall comes from an unresolved V gene, and the cause of the rest is unknown. This sample lists about 190,000 clones; 82% were detected once. The ten largest account for 5.2% of the sample. Sequencing was done on a sample of PBMCs or T cells enriched from blood (not recorded which). The receptor set was obtained from a woman aged 55-69 years with acute COVID-19.

The rearrangement joins TRBV5-1 to TRBJ2-3, with a tentative D call TRBD1 (6 bases). The germline gives CDR1 SGHRS, CDR2 YFSETQ. The CDR3 contains 16 residues. V was shortened by 0 bases and J by 2 bases, with 13 bases between the two germline ends. CDR3 region: CASSLGTGTPTDTQYF. The CDR3 nucleotides are TGCGCCAGCAGCTTGGGTACCGGGACACCCACAGATACGCAGTATTTT.

V usage is TRBV5-1 and J usage is TRBJ1-1; 9 bases align to TRBD1. V dropped 4 bases and J dropped 4; count of bases not matched to a gene: 2. CDR1 and CDR2 from the germline V gene are SGHRS and YFSETQ. The CDR3 length is 13 residues. This CDR3 is CASSRDRVTEAFF. The DNA for the CDR3 is TGCGCCAGCAGCCGGGACAGGGTCACTGAAGCTTTCTTT. The full variable domain, rest sourced from reference TRBV5-1 and TRBJ1-1, is KAGVTQTPRYLIKTRGQQVTLSCSPISGHRSVSWYQQTPGQGLQFLFEYFSETQRNKGNFPGRFSGRQFSNSRSEMNVSTLELGDSALYLCASSRDRVTEAFFGQGTRLTVV.

This rearrangement joins TRBV7-2 to TRBJ2-7, with no clear D. The germline V gene has CDR1 SGHTA and CDR2 FQGNSA. The V gene lost 4 bases and the J gene lost 5 bases, with 15 bases spanning the gap. This CDR3 is 14 amino acids long. The CDR3 sequence: CASSSVSWRHEQYF. CDR3 nucleotide sequence: TGTGCCAGCAGCTCAGTCTCATGGCGGCACGAGCAGTACTTC.

V and J are TRBV6-5 and TRBJ2-7, with 11 nucleotides matching TRBD1. CDR1 and CDR2 (germline): MNHEY, SVGAGI. Unmatched junction bases numbered 8, after V lost 7 bases and J lost 3 bases. The CDR3 length is 15 residues. CDR3 amino acids: CASTFSGTGGYEQYF. In DNA form, the CDR3 reads TGTGCCAGCACCTTCTCCGGGACAGGGGGCTACGAGCAGTACTTC.

This clone was recorded at least ten times. CDR3 nucleotides: TGTGCCAGCAGCTTGGCGGGGTTTAACTATGGCTACACCTTC. Translation: CASSLAGFNYGYTF. The genes are TRBV5-8 and TRBJ1-2; D ambiguous. Per the germline V gene, CDR1 is SGHTS and CDR2 is YDEGEE. The CDR3 covers 14 residues. V lost 0 bases and J lost 1, with 7 bases in between.

The chain has TRBV4-3 and TRBJ2-1, with TRBD1 matching 8 bases. CDR1 and CDR2 from the germline V gene are LGHNA and YSLEER. This CDR3 is 15 amino acids long. Unmatched junction bases numbered 5, after V lost 3 bases and J lost 4 bases. DNA of the CDR3: TGCGCCAGCAGCCAGCAGGGGGCGGAGTACAATGAGCAGTTCTTC. Its protein is CASSQQGAEYNEQFF.

V gene TRBV7-8 combines with J gene TRBJ1-2, with D possibly matching TRBD1 (6 bases). The V and J ends lost 4 bases and 0 bases respectively, with 24 bases between them. The CDR3 runs 19 residues. Germline assignment: CDR1 SGHVS and CDR2 FQNEAQ. The CDR3 sequence is CASSSHWGQGHRTNYGYTF. The CDR3 DNA is TGTGCCAGCAGCTCTCACTGGGGGCAGGGGCACCGTACTAACTATGGCTACACCTTC.

The chain links TRBV3-1 (or the pseudogene TRBV3-2) to TRBJ1-3; D not resolved. V was trimmed by 4 bases and J by 4 bases, leaving 14 bases between them. Looked up from germline, CDR1 is LGHDT and CDR2 is YNNKEL (reference sequence). The CDR3 loop spans 15 amino acids. The CDR3: CASSLEGIGGNTIYF. The CDR3 region has the DNA TGTGCCAGCAGCCTAGAAGGTATCGGGGGAAACACCATATATTTT.

The V and J genes are TRBV7-9 and TRBJ2-7, with TRBD2 matching over 11 bases. In germline, CDR1 is SEHNR, CDR2 FQNEAQ (reference sequence). This CDR3 region has 18 residues. Trimming at V came to 5 bases and at J to 6 bases, leaving 18 bases not matched to a gene. The CDR3, as DNA: TGTGCCAGCAGCCGACACGAGAAAATTAGCGGGAGGGCCTCCGAGCAGTACTTC. This codes for CASSRHEKISGRASEQYF. Variable domain in full (rest from reference TRBV7-9 and TRBJ2-7): DTGVSQNPRHKITKRGQNVTFRCDPISEHNRLYWYRQTLGQGPEFLTYFQNEAQLEKSRLLSDRFSAERPKGSFSTLEIQRTEQGDSAMYLCASSRHEKISGRASEQYFGPGTRLTVT.